A selection of T cell receptor beta chains follows, all from one sample in a study of identical twins. In TCRdb, the 5' RACE reads were re-called with MiXCR into one record per CDR3 protein. The repertoire holds roughly 540,000 distinct CDR3 sequences, roughly a fifth seen once, with around 0.91% in the top ten. The data also belong to a second study, concerning T cells expressing NK-cell markers.

Sequencing was carried out using CD4+ T cells sorted from blood. All receptors come from a woman under 30 in good health. Both conserved end residues are part of each CDR3. A D gene is named only where the DNA matches it firmly. Rows give clone size only sometimes, using once, few, many, or a class for an expanded clone.

V gene,J gene,clone size,D gene,CDR3 DNA,CDR3 protein
TRBV29-1,TRBJ1-2,NA,NA,TGCAGCGTGGGACAATCCGGCGGTGGCTACACCTTC,CSVGQSGGGYTF
TRBV12-3/TRBV12-4,TRBJ1-1,many,NA,TGTGCCAGCAGTTTTAGTCTGAACACTGAAGCTTTCTTT,CASSFSLNTEAFF
TRBV15,TRBJ2-2,NA,NA,TGTGCCACCAGCAGAGGTAGAGGGCAGCCTAACACCGGGGAGCTGTTTTTT,CATSRGRGQPNTGELFF
TRBV14,TRBJ2-7,NA,NA,TGTGCCAGCAGCCAATTGGCTCGAACTTACGAGCAGTACTTC,CASSQLARTYEQYF
TRBV12-3/TRBV12-4,TRBJ2-7,many,TRBD2,TGTGCCAGCGGCCCCTCGGGAGGTAGGGACGAGCAGTACTTC,CASGPSGGRDEQYF
TRBV20-1,TRBJ1-2,NA,TRBD1,TGCAGTGCCCAGGACAGGACCTCGGGCTATGGCTACACCTTC,CSAQDRTSGYGYTF
TRBV2,TRBJ2-5,few,TRBD2,TGTGCCAGCAGCACGAGTGGGGGACTAGAGAAATTC,CASSTSGGLEKF
TRBV7-3,TRBJ1-1,NA,NA,TGTGCCAGCAGCCTCCGTGGGGGCCTGAACACTGAAGCTTTCTTT,CASSLRGGLNTEAFF
TRBV6-1,TRBJ2-7,NA,NA,TGTGCCAGCAGCCCACTTAGCCGACTTTACGAGCAGTACTTC,CASSPLSRLYEQYF
TRBV12-5,TRBJ1-1,NA,NA,TGTGCTAGTGGTTTTAGAAGGAACACTGAAGCTTTCTTT,CASGFRRNTEAFF